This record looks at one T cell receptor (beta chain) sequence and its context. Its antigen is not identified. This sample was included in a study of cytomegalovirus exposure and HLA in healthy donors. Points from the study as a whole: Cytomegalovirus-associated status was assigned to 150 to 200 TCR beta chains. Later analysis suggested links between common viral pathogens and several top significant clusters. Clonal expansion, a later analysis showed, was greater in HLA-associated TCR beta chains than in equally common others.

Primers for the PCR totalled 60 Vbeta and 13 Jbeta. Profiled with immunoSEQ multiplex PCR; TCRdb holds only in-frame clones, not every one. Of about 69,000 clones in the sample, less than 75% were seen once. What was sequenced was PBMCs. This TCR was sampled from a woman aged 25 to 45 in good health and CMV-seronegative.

CDR3 bases: TGTGCCAGCAGCTGGGGACTAGCAGGGAATGAGCAGTTCTTC. This encodes CASSWGLAGNEQFF. The V call is TRBV7-9, the J call TRBJ2-1, with 9 bases fitting TRBD2. Germline trimming cut 4 bases from V and 7 bases from J; bases unmatched to any gene: 5. Germline lookup yields CDR1 SEHNR and CDR2 FQNEAQ (reference sequence). The CDR3 extends over 14 amino acids.